Below, 9 T cell receptor beta chains from the same sample are listed, as sequenced in a study of early T cells in non-severe SARS-CoV-2 infection. From the 5' RACE reads, TCRdb called clonotypes with MiXCR, one entry per CDR3 protein. The sample has tens of thousands of distinct CDR3 sequences, approximately 14% seen once; the top ten hold more than 3.5%. The sample was whole blood. These receptors all come from an adult who was a healthcare worker with PCR-confirmed SARS-CoV-2 infection or an uninfected control (not recorded which).

In its sample, this clonotype was seen a few times. The chain uses TRBV6-5 and TRBJ2-2; D might be TRBD1 (5 bases). Germline CDR1 MNHEY, CDR2 SVGAGI. The CDR3 has 14 amino acids. Trimming took 2 bases from V and 1 from J, leaving 5 bases between them. CDR3 bases: TGTGCCAGCAGTTACACAGGGAACACCGGGGAGCTGTTTTTT. Protein product: CASSYTGNTGELFF.

This clonotype was observed a few times. The chain couples TRBV27 to TRBJ2-3; 8 bases fit TRBD2. With 3 bases clipped from V and 1 base from J, the junction kept 9 bases outside the gene matches. CDR3 length: 17 amino acids. Germline V lookup: CDR1 MNHEY, CDR2 SMNVEV (reference sequence). CDR3 region: CASSLVSGRGGTDTQYF. In nucleotides, the CDR3 is TGTGCCAGCAGTTTGGTGTCGGGGCGGGGGGGCACAGATACGCAGTATTTT.

This clonotype was detected a few times. The gene calls are TRBV19 and TRBJ2-3, with D maybe TRBD1 (6 bases). V was trimmed by 6 bases and J by 4 bases, leaving 11 bases between them. The V gene's germline CDR1 is LNHDA and CDR2 SQIVND (reference sequence). This CDR3 has 13 residues. Written as DNA, the CDR3 is TGTGCCAGTAGGAAGACAGGCCCAGATACGCAGTATTTT. Amino acid sequence: CASRKTGPDTQYF.

The table lists this clonotype with many counts. The chain is built from TRBV5-6 and TRBJ2-7; D may be TRBD1 or TRBD2 (5 bases each). The ends were cut back, 4 bases at V and 3 bases at J, with 17 bases in the middle. The CDR3 contains 15 residues. The germline V gene has CDR1 SGHDT and CDR2 YYEEEE. The CDR3 here is CASSDRDGLYYEQYF. The CDR3 DNA reads TGTGCCAGCAGCGACCGGGACGGACTTTACTACGAGCAGTACTTC.

In this sample, this clonotype turned up a few times. V and J are TRBV10-3 and TRBJ1-4, with D perhaps matching TRBD1 (5 bases). Between the trimmed V and J ends, which lost 10 bases and 3 bases, there was a span of 12 bases. CDR1 is ENHRY, CDR2 SYGVKD, per germline. CDR3 length: 13 residues. The CDR3 spells CATQGLANEKLFF. As DNA, the CDR3 is TGTGCCACCCAGGGTTTGGCTAATGAAAAACTGTTTTTT.

The rearrangement links TRBV12-3 or TRBV12-4 to TRBJ1-1; D uncertain. V was trimmed by 6 bases and J by 0 bases, leaving 14 bases between them. There are 15 residues in the CDR3. The CDR3 coding sequence is TGTGCCAGCAGCCTTGAGATGAGGGTGAACACTGAAGCTTTCTTT. Amino acids: CASSLEMRVNTEAFF.

V and J are TRBV9 and TRBJ2-3, with 7 bases aligning to TRBD1. CDR1 and CDR2 (germline): SGDLS, YYNGEE. The V and J ends lost 4 bases and 2 bases, in that order; junction bases with no gene match: 7. This CDR3 has 15 residues. CDR3 amino acids: CASSPRDSYTDTQYF. CDR3 DNA sequence: TGTGCCAGCAGCCCTCGGGACAGCTACACAGATACGCAGTATTTT.

Many counts were recorded for this clonotype. The DNA for the CDR3 is TGTGCCATCAAGATCGGGACAGCCTACAATGAGCAGTTCTTC. Its translation is CAIKIGTAYNEQFF. The V and J genes are TRBV6-5 and TRBJ2-1, with TRBD1 matching over 7 bases. The germline gives CDR1 MNHEY, CDR2 SVGAGI. There are 14 residues in the CDR3. J lost 2 bases, V lost 10 bases, and 8 bases had no gene match.

CDR3 nucleotides: TGTGCCAGCAGCCAACTAGCGGGGAACAAAGAGACCCAGTACTTC. Translated, it gives CASSQLAGNKETQYF. The chain combines TRBV3-1 with TRBJ2-5; 9 bases agree with TRBD2. J gave up 3 bases and V 2 bases, and 4 bases lay outside the gene matches. CDR1 is LGHDT and CDR2 is YNNKEL in the germline V gene (reference sequence). This CDR3 has 15 amino acids.